This entry lists 18 T cell receptor beta chains sequenced from one sample in a study of cytotoxic CD8 clonotypes in ibrutinib-treated CLL. Only in-frame clones appear in the TCRdb table, and some are missing; sequencing was by immunoSEQ multiplex PCR. The sample holds 60,000 to 70,000 clones, around 60% seen once. Sequences were derived from PBMCs, sampled after 12 months of ibrutinib treatment. These TCRs come from a human donor with chronic lymphocytic leukemia.

This chain connects TRBV19 to TRBJ2-3; 8 bases are a match to TRBD1. The CDR3 runs 14 residues. Germline V lookup: CDR1 LNHDA, CDR2 SQIVND (reference sequence). Unmatched junction bases numbered 3, after V lost 6 bases and J lost 1 base. CDR3 sequence: CASSRGPGTDTQYF. CDR3 in DNA: TGTGCCAGTAGCAGGGGGCCTGGCACAGATACGCAGTATTTT.

This chain links TRBV7-8 with TRBJ1-2, with 8 bases identical to TRBD1. J lost 0 bases, V lost 2 bases, and 8 bases had no gene match. The germline gives CDR1 SGHVS, CDR2 FQNEAQ. This CDR3 has 17 amino acids. The CDR3 reads CASSLSTGGVSNYGYTF. In nucleotides, the CDR3 is TGTGCCAGCAGCTTAAGCACAGGGGGAGTTTCTAACTATGGCTACACCTTC.

J is TRBJ2-1 and V is TRBV29-1; maybe TRBD2 (6 bases). The CDR3 loop spans 16 amino acids. Trimming shortened V by 0 bases and J by 0 bases, and 12 bases separated the two germline ends. Looked up from germline, CDR1 is SQVTM and CDR2 is ANQGSEA. CDR3 DNA sequence: TGCAGCGTTGAAGATAGGCGGGGCAGCTCCTACAATGAGCAGTTCTTC. This sequence encodes CSVEDRRGSSYNEQFF.

The chain recombines TRBV6-5 with TRBJ2-2, with D perhaps being TRBD1 or TRBD2 (5 bases each). Trimming shortened V by 8 bases and J by 7 bases, and 11 bases separated the two germline ends. CDR1 and CDR2 from the germline V gene are MNHEY and SVGAGI. CDR3 size: 12 residues. CDR3 DNA sequence: TGTGCCAGCTTCCGGGGCGTCGGGGAGCTGTTTTTT. This codes for CASFRGVGELFF.

V usage is TRBV2 and J usage is TRBJ1-1, with TRBD1 as a possible D gene (5 bases). The germline V and J ends were trimmed by 6 bases and 6 bases, with 14 bases remaining between them. The germline V gene has CDR1 SNHLY and CDR2 FYNNEI. The CDR3 extends over 13 amino acids. CDR3 nucleotides: TGTGCCAGCAGAACCTCGGGGCCTCCTGAAGCTTTCTTT. Its translation is CASRTSGPPEAFF.

This clone was seen a handful of times. This chain uses TRBV5-1 with TRBJ2-3; perhaps D is TRBD1 or TRBD2 (5 bases each). The CDR3 is made up of 16 amino acids. V lost 5 bases and J lost 4, with 20 bases in between. Germline V CDR1 and CDR2: SGHRS, YFSETQ. The CDR3 loop reads CASSLGRGAGADTQYF. The CDR3 DNA sequence: TGCGCCAGCAGTCTTGGACGAGGGGCCGGGGCAGATACGCAGTATTTT.

V is TRBV7-2 and J is TRBJ2-3; a possible D gene is TRBD2 (5 bases). The CDR3 length is 15 residues. The V gene lost 5 bases and the J gene lost 2 bases, with 14 bases spanning the gap. Germline V lookup: CDR1 SGHTA, CDR2 FQGNSA. The CDR3 is CASSPVRGSTDTQYF. The CDR3 coding sequence is TGTGCCAGCAGCCCCGTTCGAGGGTCCACAGATACGCAGTATTTT.

V is TRBV11-3 and J is TRBJ2-1, with D perhaps matching TRBD2 (6 bases). Per the germline V gene, CDR1 is SGHNT and CDR2 is YENEEA. V was cut by 4 bases and J by 9 bases, with 13 bases left in between. The CDR3 length is 13 residues. This CDR3 reads CASSSGDFGEQFF. The CDR3 DNA reads as TGTGCCAGCAGCTCGGGAGATTTCGGTGAGCAGTTCTTC.

The chain's CDR3 is CASSWQGEETQYF. The CDR3 DNA sequence: TGCGCCAGCAGCTGGCAGGGGGAAGAGACCCAGTACTTC. The chain employs TRBV5-1 and TRBJ2-5; TRBD1 aligns across 7 bases. V dropped 3 bases and J dropped 3; count of bases not matched to a gene: 2. This CDR3 contains 13 residues. The germline CDR1 and CDR2 sequences are SGHRS and YFSETQ.

This clone was found a few times. V gene TRBV10-3 combines with J gene TRBJ2-1, with a weak D call TRBD2 (5 bases). Germline V gives CDR1 ENHRY, CDR2 SYGVKD. This CDR3 is built from 14 residues. Trimming stripped 0 bases from V and 7 bases from J, with 10 bases between. Written as DNA, the CDR3 is TGTGCCATCAGTGAGTCGAGGACTTCGAATGAGCAGTTCTTC. This gives the protein CAISESRTSNEQFF.

The chain joins TRBV19 to TRBJ2-1, with 7 bases fitting TRBD1. The CDR3 has 16 amino acids. V was clipped by 5 bases and J by 3 bases; unmatched bases: 10. The germline V gene has CDR1 LNHDA and CDR2 SQIVND (reference sequence). The CDR3 spells CASSFDRVSFYNEQFF. The CDR3 bases are TGTGCCAGTAGTTTCGACAGGGTGAGTTTCTACAATGAGCAGTTCTTC. The whole variable domain, filled in from reference TRBV19 and TRBJ2-1, reads DGGITQSPKYLFRKEGQNVTLSCEQNLNHDAMYWYRQDPGQGLRLIYYSQIVNDFQKGDIAEGYSVSREKKESFPLTVTSAQKNPTAFYLCASSFDRVSFYNEQFFGPGTRLTVL.

The sample holds many counts of this clone. This chain links TRBV6-1 with TRBJ2-1; 10 nucleotides agree with TRBD1. Germline lookup yields CDR1 MNHNS and CDR2 SASEGT. The CDR3 loop spans 15 amino acids. V lost 5 bases and J lost 0; bases outside the gene matches: 1. As DNA, the CDR3 is TGTGCCAGCAGTCGGACAGGGGGCTCCTACAATGAGCAGTTCTTC. Amino acid sequence: CASSRTGGSYNEQFF.

The chain is built from TRBV20-1 and TRBJ2-7; D ambiguous. Trimming removed 3 bases at V and 3 bases at J, with 6 bases between. The germline V gene encodes CDR1 DFQATT and CDR2 SNEGSKA (reference sequence). The CDR3 has 11 residues. CDR3 bases: TGCAGTGCTAGGGCCCTCTACGAGCAGTACTTC. Protein sequence: CSARALYEQYF.

This clone has only a few counts. The chain uses TRBV12-2 and TRBJ1-2; the DNA was not compared with TRBD1, the D call given in the table. TRBV12-2 is a listed pseudogene. The CDR3 runs 13 residues. The CDR3 reads CASRLTGVYGYTF. The CDR3 DNA follows: TGTGCAAGTCGCTTAACAGGAGTCTATGGCTACACCTTC.

This clone was seen a few times. V gene TRBV7-2 combines with J gene TRBJ1-1; TRBD1 matches 8 bases. CDR1 is SGHTA and CDR2 is FQGNSA in the germline V gene. Losses at the gene ends were 4 bases for V and 4 bases for J; bases not matched to a gene: 8. This CDR3 contains 15 residues. CDR3 residues: CASSSSWDRSTEAFF. Written as DNA, the CDR3 is TGTGCCAGCAGCTCGAGCTGGGACAGGAGCACTGAAGCTTTCTTT. Full variable domain (outside the CDR3, taken from reference TRBV7-2 and TRBJ1-1): GAGVSQSPSNKVTEKGKDVELRCDPISGHTALYWYRQSLGQGLEFLIYFQGNSAPDKSGLPSDRFSAERTGGSVSTLTIQRTQQEDSAVYLCASSSSWDRSTEAFFGQGTRLTVV.

V and J are TRBV5-1 and TRBJ2-1; D call uncertain. This CDR3 contains 16 residues. V dropped 3 bases and J dropped 6 bases, with 19 bases sitting between them. Germline CDR1 and CDR2: SGHRS and YFSETQ. CDR3 sequence (DNA): TGCGCCAGCAGCTCGACGTTAGGGCTTCGCCCCAATGAGCAGTTCTTC. Protein: CASSSTLGLRPNEQFF.

This sequence joins TRBV7-2 and TRBJ2-3; D might be TRBD2 (6 bases). The V gene lost 2 bases and the J gene lost 6 bases, with 15 bases spanning the gap. Germline assignment: CDR1 SGHTA and CDR2 FQGNSA. This CDR3 is built from 15 residues. CDR3 sequence (DNA): TGTGCCAGCAGCTTAAGCTCGGGGAGGTCGGATACGCAGTATTTT. Translation gives CASSLSSGRSDTQYF.

V and J are TRBV5-6 and TRBJ1-1; D remains unclear. This CDR3 comprises 12 residues. Per germline, CDR1 SGHDT and CDR2 YYEEEE. V gave up 2 bases and J gave up 0 bases, with 2 bases separating them. This chain's CDR3 is CASSFVNTEAFF. The DNA for the CDR3 is TGTGCCAGCAGCTTCGTGAACACTGAAGCTTTCTTT.